Listed here are 9 T cell receptor beta chains from one sample, sequenced in a study of blood T cell repertoires in COVID-19 (TCRdb year 2020). Library construction relied on the immunoSEQ multiplex PCR assay. TCRdb re-hosts the immuneACCESS table, in-frame sequences only. Its copies lack some clones; in the studies checked, an unresolved V gene accounts for under half of them, and the cause for the rest is not known. The sample table shows approximately 120,000 clones, and about 80% are seen once. Approximately 10% of the sample is taken by the ten largest. Sequenced input: peripheral blood. Receptor source: a man aged 55 to 70 with acute or convalescent COVID-19.

The chain is built from TRBV6-5 and TRBJ2-7; TRBD1 matches 7 bases. The CDR3 consists of 15 residues. The V segment lost 5 bases and the J segment 1 base; nucleotides outside the gene matches: 8. The germline CDR1 and CDR2 sequences are MNHEY and SVGAGI. The CDR3 region has the DNA TGTGCCAGCAGTAACTACAGGGGCGGTTCCTACGAGCAGTACTTC. It codes for CASSNYRGGSYEQYF.

J is TRBJ2-2 and V is TRBV3-1 (or the pseudogene TRBV3-2); D call uncertain. Germline V CDR1 and CDR2: LGHDT, YNNKEL (reference sequence). The CDR3 has 15 residues. V gave up 4 bases and J gave up 0 bases, with 9 bases separating them. The CDR3 reads CASSPSLANTGELFF. The CDR3, as DNA: TGTGCCAGCAGCCCGTCACTCGCGAACACCGGGGAGCTGTTTTTT.

This chain joins TRBV5-1 and TRBJ2-7; 9 nucleotides align to TRBD2. Germline V gives CDR1 SGHRS, CDR2 YFSETQ. The CDR3 contains 16 residues. J gave up 2 bases and V 0 bases, and 6 bases lay outside the gene matches. DNA for the CDR3: TGCGCCAGCAGCTTGGCGCCAGCGGGAGGCCCCTACGAGCAGTACTTC. This encodes CASSLAPAGGPYEQYF.

The chain employs TRBV19 and TRBJ2-2; 7 positions agree with TRBD1. J was trimmed by 3 bases and V by 9 bases; bases with no gene match: 7. Germline lookup yields CDR1 LNHDA and CDR2 SQIVND (reference sequence). This CDR3 has 14 amino acids. DNA of the CDR3: TGTGCCAGCACCCCGGGACAGTACACCGGGGAGCTGTTTTTT. Protein: CASTPGQYTGELFF.

The J gene is TRBJ2-1, the V gene TRBV5-8; 12 nucleotides align to TRBD2. Germline lookup yields CDR1 SGHTS and CDR2 YDEGEE. The CDR3 totals 17 residues. V lost 2 bases and J lost 2; bases outside the gene matches: 5. The CDR3 is CASSFWTSGAPYNEQFF. CDR3 sequence (DNA): TGTGCCAGCAGCTTTTGGACTAGCGGGGCCCCCTACAATGAGCAGTTCTTC.

This clone was seen just once. V is TRBV3-1 (or the pseudogene TRBV3-2) and J is TRBJ1-1, with 10 bases matching TRBD1. In germline, CDR1 is LGHDT, CDR2 YNNKEL (reference sequence). The V segment lost 4 bases and the J segment 5 bases; nucleotides outside the gene matches: 10. The CDR3 runs 16 residues. The CDR3 is CASSPRFGTGETEAFF. CDR3 nucleotide sequence: TGTGCCAGCAGCCCGAGATTCGGGACAGGGGAAACTGAAGCTTTCTTT.

The CDR3 DNA is TGTGCCAGCAGCTTAGGTGGCGGTCAAAATGAGCAGTTCTTC. Translated, it gives CASSLGGGQNEQFF. The chain couples TRBV11-3 to TRBJ2-1; D call uncertain. V lost 1 base and J lost 7, with 11 bases in between. Germline assignment: CDR1 SGHNT and CDR2 YENEEA. The CDR3 contains 14 residues.

The gene calls are TRBV7-3 and TRBJ1-2, with 10 nucleotides matching TRBD1. Germline assignment: CDR1 SGHTA and CDR2 FQGTGA. This CDR3 is 13 amino acids long. J lost 8 bases, V lost 6 bases, and 6 bases had no gene match. In DNA, the CDR3 is TGTGCCAGCAGTCAGACAGGGGGCGGAGGCTACACCTTC. It is translated as CASSQTGGGGYTF. Variable domain in full (rest from reference TRBV7-3 and TRBJ1-2): GAGVSQTPSNKVTEKGKYVELRCDPISGHTALYWYRQSLGQGPEFLIYFQGTGAADDSGLPNDRFFAVRPEGSVSTLKIQRTERGDSAVYLCASSQTGGGGYTFGSGTRLTVV.

This chain joins TRBV6-4 and TRBJ2-1; possibly TRBD2 for D (6 bases). The V gene's germline CDR1 is MRHNA and CDR2 SNTAGT. V lost 4 bases and J lost 4, with 17 bases in between. This CDR3 is 16 amino acids long. The CDR3 DNA sequence: TGTGCCAGCAGTGGATTTAGCGGAGGGGATTACAATGAGCAGTTCTTC. Amino acids: CASSGFSGGDYNEQFF.